This is a list of T cell receptor beta chains from one sample in a study of CD8+ T cells in alopecia areata. Produced via immunoSEQ multiplex PCR; TCRdb's table is partial and in-frame only. This sample has approximately 200,000 clones, with around 56% found just once. The starting material was CD4+ T cells sorted from blood, obtained at week 4, from a patient treated with tofacitinib. The receptor set was obtained from a human donor with alopecia areata. CDR3s include the opening cysteine and the closing phenylalanine or tryptophan. A D gene is named only where the DNA matches it firmly. For some rows the clone size is stated as once, few or many, or as a class when expanded; others skip it.

j_gene: TRBJ1-1; len: 17; d_gene: .; v_gene: TRBV30; abundance: .; CDR3nt: TGTGCCTGGAACAGGAAGGCAGACGCTGCTAGGAACACTGAAGCTTTCTTT; CDR3aa: CAWNRKADAARNTEAFF
j_gene: TRBJ2-7; len: 16; d_gene: TRBD2; v_gene: TRBV28; abundance: few; CDR3nt: TGTGCCAGCAGTTCAGTAGCGGGGGGGCTCCCCTACGAGCAGTACTTC; CDR3aa: CASSSVAGGLPYEQYF
j_gene: TRBJ1-6; len: 14; d_gene: .; v_gene: TRBV6-6; abundance: .; CDR3nt: TGTGCCAGCAGTTACTCGCCCCAGGGGTCACCCCTCCACTTT; CDR3aa: CASSYSPQGSPLHF
j_gene: TRBJ2-7; len: 15; d_gene: TRBD1; v_gene: TRBV28; abundance: .; CDR3nt: TGTGCCAGCAGTCCGACAGGGGGGAGCTCCTACGAGCAGTACTTC; CDR3aa: CASSPTGGSSYEQYF
j_gene: TRBJ2-1; len: 15; d_gene: .; v_gene: TRBV18; abundance: .; CDR3nt: TGTGCCAGCTCATTGGTCGTGGGGGGGGCTAATGAGCAGTTCTTC; CDR3aa: CASSLVVGGANEQFF
j_gene: TRBJ1-1; len: 16; d_gene: TRBD1; v_gene: TRBV15; abundance: .; CDR3nt: TGTGCCACCAGCAGAGGCTCGGGACAGGAGAACACTGAAGCTTTCTTT; CDR3aa: CATSRGSGQENTEAFF
j_gene: TRBJ1-6; len: 17; d_gene: .; v_gene: TRBV30; abundance: .; CDR3nt: TGTGCCTGGAGTGTACGGTACAGTAGCTCCTATAATTCACCCCTCCACTTT; CDR3aa: CAWSVRYSSSYNSPLHF
j_gene: TRBJ1-1; len: 12; d_gene: .; v_gene: TRBV2; abundance: many; CDR3nt: TGTGCCAGCAGGACGGGTGTCCCTGAAGCTTTCTTT; CDR3aa: CASRTGVPEAFF
j_gene: TRBJ2-3; len: 14; d_gene: .; v_gene: TRBV5-4; abundance: .; CDR3nt: TGTGCCAGCAGCCGGGGACTCAGCACAGATACGCAGTATTTT; CDR3aa: CASSRGLSTDTQYF
j_gene: TRBJ1-1; len: 14; d_gene: .; v_gene: TRBV14; abundance: few; CDR3nt: TGTGCCAGCAGCCCTTACAGGGCCCCAGGGAGGGCTTTCTTT; CDR3aa: CASSPYRAPGRAFF
j_gene: TRBJ2-7; len: 16; d_gene: TRBD1; v_gene: TRBV15; abundance: .; CDR3nt: TGTGCCACCAGCGGGAGACGACAGGGAGCATCCTACGAGCAGTACTTC; CDR3aa: CATSGRRQGASYEQYF
j_gene: TRBJ2-1; len: 12; d_gene: .; v_gene: TRBV23-1; abundance: few; CDR3nt: TGCGCCACCTGGGACACAGCACATGAGCAGTTCTTC; CDR3aa: CATWDTAHEQFF
j_gene: TRBJ2-1; len: 14; d_gene: .; v_gene: TRBV7-2; abundance: .; CDR3nt: TGTGCCAGCAGAGGAGGGAGCTCCTACAATGAGCAGTTCTTC; CDR3aa: CASRGGSSYNEQFF
j_gene: TRBJ2-7; len: 14; d_gene: .; v_gene: TRBV4-1; abundance: .; CDR3nt: TGCGCCAGCAGCCAATCACAGGGACCCTACGAGCAGTACTTC; CDR3aa: CASSQSQGPYEQYF
j_gene: TRBJ2-7; len: 14; d_gene: .; v_gene: TRBV5-1; abundance: .; CDR3nt: TGCGCCAGCAGCCCTACGGAGAGAAACTACGAGCAGTACTTC; CDR3aa: CASSPTERNYEQYF
j_gene: TRBJ1-2; len: 13; d_gene: .; v_gene: TRBV5-1; abundance: few; CDR3nt: TGCGCCAGCAGCTTAGAGGGGAACTATGGCTACACCTTC; CDR3aa: CASSLEGNYGYTF
j_gene: TRBJ2-3; len: 16; d_gene: .; v_gene: TRBV29-1; abundance: .; CDR3nt: TGCAGCGCCCAGGGAGCGACTAGTATGGGAGCAGATACGCAGTATTTT; CDR3aa: CSAQGATSMGADTQYF
j_gene: TRBJ2-7; len: 15; d_gene: TRBD1; v_gene: TRBV5-1; abundance: few; CDR3nt: TGCGCCAGCAGCCCGGGGACAGGAGTTTCCTACGAGCAGTACTTC; CDR3aa: CASSPGTGVSYEQYF
j_gene: TRBJ1-2; len: 12; d_gene: .; v_gene: TRBV5-6; abundance: few; CDR3nt: TGTGCCAGCAGCTTGGACTTTTATGGCTACACCTTC; CDR3aa: CASSLDFYGYTF
j_gene: TRBJ2-5; len: 13; d_gene: .; v_gene: TRBV7-6; abundance: .; CDR3nt: TGTGCCAGCAGCCCCAGGAGTCGGGAGACCCAGTACTTC; CDR3aa: CASSPRSRETQYF
j_gene: TRBJ2-5; len: 15; d_gene: .; v_gene: TRBV7-9; abundance: few; CDR3nt: TGTGCCAGCAGCCGCAGAGACGGGGGCCCCAAGACCCAGTACTTC; CDR3aa: CASSRRDGGPKTQYF
j_gene: TRBJ1-6; len: 16; d_gene: TRBD1; v_gene: TRBV7-9; abundance: few; CDR3nt: TGTGCCAGCAGCCCAACGACAGGGGGACAGAATTCACCCCTCCACTTT; CDR3aa: CASSPTTGGQNSPLHF
j_gene: TRBJ2-5; len: 15; d_gene: TRBD1; v_gene: TRBV30; abundance: .; CDR3nt: TGTGCCTGGAGTGTACAGGGACAGTTAAGGGAGACCCAGTACTTC; CDR3aa: CAWSVQGQLRETQYF
j_gene: TRBJ1-2; len: 11; d_gene: .; v_gene: TRBV30; abundance: .; CDR3nt: TGTGCCTGGAGTAGACAAGGGGGCTACACCTTC; CDR3aa: CAWSRQGGYTF
j_gene: TRBJ1-4; len: 15; d_gene: .; v_gene: TRBV5-6; abundance: once; CDR3nt: TGTGCCAGCAGCTTGGAGGAACAGGGAAGGGAAAAACTGTTTTTT; CDR3aa: CASSLEEQGREKLFF
j_gene: TRBJ2-2; len: 17; d_gene: .; v_gene: TRBV7-2; abundance: .; CDR3nt: TGTGCCAGCAGCCCCTCTGGTGCAAGCCTGGGGCCCGGGGAGCTGTTTTTT; CDR3aa: CASSPSGASLGPGELFF
j_gene: TRBJ2-3; len: 14; d_gene: TRBD2; v_gene: TRBV28; abundance: .; CDR3nt: TGTGCCAGCAGTTTCGGTAGCGGGGGAAATACGCAGTATTTT; CDR3aa: CASSFGSGGNTQYF
j_gene: TRBJ1-5; len: 12; d_gene: .; v_gene: TRBV2; abundance: .; CDR3nt: TGTGCCAGCCAGGCTAGCAATCAGCCCCAGCATTTT; CDR3aa: CASQASNQPQHF
j_gene: TRBJ2-1; len: 15; d_gene: .; v_gene: TRBV16; abundance: .; CDR3nt: TGTGCCAGCAGCCAAAGGGGCAGCTCCTACAATGAGCAGTTCTTC; CDR3aa: CASSQRGSSYNEQFF
j_gene: TRBJ2-5; len: 11; d_gene: .; v_gene: TRBV6-5; abundance: .; CDR3nt: TGTGCCAGCAGTTACGGAGAGACCCAGTACTTC; CDR3aa: CASSYGETQYF
j_gene: TRBJ2-6; len: 19; d_gene: .; v_gene: TRBV5-1; abundance: .; CDR3nt: TGCGCCAGCAGCTTGTCGCCGTTGACAGTTTCCTCTGGGGCCAACGTCCTGACTTTC; CDR3aa: CASSLSPLTVSSGANVLTF
j_gene: TRBJ2-5; len: 12; d_gene: .; v_gene: TRBV7-2; abundance: .; CDR3nt: TGTGCCAGCAGCCCCCCCTGGGAGACCCAGTACTTC; CDR3aa: CASSPPWETQYF
j_gene: TRBJ2-7; len: 15; d_gene: TRBD1; v_gene: TRBV18; abundance: .; CDR3nt: TGTGCCAGCTCACTCGACAGGGGAACGATGCACGAGCAGTACTTC; CDR3aa: CASSLDRGTMHEQYF
j_gene: TRBJ2-5; len: 15; d_gene: .; v_gene: TRBV4-1; abundance: few; CDR3nt: TGCGCCAGCAGCCAGAGCATGACGTACCAAGAGACCCAGTACTTC; CDR3aa: CASSQSMTYQETQYF
j_gene: TRBJ2-5; len: 11; d_gene: .; v_gene: TRBV28; abundance: .; CDR3nt: TGTGCCAGCAGTTTAATGGAGACCCAGTACTTC; CDR3aa: CASSLMETQYF
j_gene: TRBJ2-5; len: 15; d_gene: .; v_gene: TRBV7-9; abundance: few; CDR3nt: TGTGCCAGCAGCTCCACCTCCGGGCTCCAAGAGACCCAGTACTTC; CDR3aa: CASSSTSGLQETQYF
j_gene: TRBJ2-2; len: 15; d_gene: .; v_gene: TRBV2; abundance: few; CDR3nt: TGTGCCAGCAGTTCCCTCGCACGTAGCACCGGGGAGCTGTTTTTT; CDR3aa: CASSSLARSTGELFF
j_gene: TRBJ2-2; len: 15; d_gene: .; v_gene: TRBV7-2; abundance: few; CDR3nt: TGTGCCAGCAGCCCGGGAACTTATGGGGCCGGGGAGCTGTTTTTT; CDR3aa: CASSPGTYGAGELFF
j_gene: TRBJ2-5; len: 12; d_gene: .; v_gene: TRBV19; abundance: .; CDR3nt: TGTGCCAGTAGTTCAGGTTGGGAGACCCAGTACTTC; CDR3aa: CASSSGWETQYF
j_gene: TRBJ1-1; len: 12; d_gene: .; v_gene: TRBV29-1; abundance: .; CDR3nt: TGCAGCGTTGAAACAGGAGCATTTGAAGCTTTCTTT; CDR3aa: CSVETGAFEAFF
j_gene: TRBJ2-2; len: 16; d_gene: TRBD2; v_gene: TRBV2; abundance: .; CDR3nt: TGTGCCAGCAGTGCTCTAGCGGGGGGCGGCACCGGGGAGCTGTTTTTT; CDR3aa: CASSALAGGGTGELFF
j_gene: TRBJ2-2; len: 14; d_gene: TRBD1; v_gene: TRBV30; abundance: .; CDR3nt: TGTGCCTGGAGCACAGGGGAAGGGACCGGGGAGCTGTTTTTT; CDR3aa: CAWSTGEGTGELFF
j_gene: TRBJ1-2; len: 13; d_gene: .; v_gene: TRBV30; abundance: .; CDR3nt: TGTGCCTGGAGGGGTACAGGTAACTATGGCTACACCTTC; CDR3aa: CAWRGTGNYGYTF
j_gene: TRBJ2-1; len: 15; d_gene: .; v_gene: TRBV7-9; abundance: .; CDR3nt: TGTGCCAGCAGCTTAGGACAGGGAGGACGGAGTGAGCAGTTCTTC; CDR3aa: CASSLGQGGRSEQFF
j_gene: TRBJ1-1; len: 12; d_gene: .; v_gene: TRBV30; abundance: once; CDR3nt: TGTGCCTGGAGTGTACGGGTGTCAATGGCTTTCTTT; CDR3aa: CAWSVRVSMAFF
j_gene: TRBJ1-1; len: 14; d_gene: .; v_gene: TRBV5-4; abundance: .; CDR3nt: TGTGCCAGCAGCTCCCGCGGGATCATCGCTGAAGCTTTCTTT; CDR3aa: CASSSRGIIAEAFF
j_gene: TRBJ1-1; len: 13; d_gene: .; v_gene: TRBV7-2; abundance: few; CDR3nt: TGTGCCAGCTCAAAGGACCCAAACACTGAAGCTTTCTTT; CDR3aa: CASSKDPNTEAFF
j_gene: TRBJ1-1; len: 14; d_gene: .; v_gene: TRBV4-1; abundance: .; CDR3nt: TGCGCCAGCAGCCAAGAGAGGGGGGGAACTGAAGCTTTCTTT; CDR3aa: CASSQERGGTEAFF
j_gene: TRBJ2-1; len: 16; d_gene: TRBD2; v_gene: TRBV25-1; abundance: .; CDR3nt: TGTGCCAGCGGACTAGCGGGGGGGAAAATGTACAATGAGCAGTTCTTC; CDR3aa: CASGLAGGKMYNEQFF
j_gene: TRBJ2-5; len: 14; d_gene: TRBD1; v_gene: TRBV19; abundance: few; CDR3nt: TGTGCCAGTAAACAGGGGACGTACCAAGAGACCCAGTACTTC; CDR3aa: CASKQGTYQETQYF
j_gene: TRBJ1-1; len: 15; d_gene: TRBD1; v_gene: TRBV5-6; abundance: .; CDR3nt: TGTGCCAGCAGCCCCTGGGACAGGTCAGACACTGAAGCTTTCTTT; CDR3aa: CASSPWDRSDTEAFF
j_gene: TRBJ2-4; len: 16; d_gene: TRBD1; v_gene: TRBV29-1; abundance: .; CDR3nt: TGCAGCGTTGTGGGTGAAACAGGGGGTACCAAAAACATTCAGTACTTC; CDR3aa: CSVVGETGGTKNIQYF
j_gene: TRBJ1-6; len: 12; d_gene: .; v_gene: TRBV23-1; abundance: .; CDR3nt: TGCGCCAGCAGGAATAGGAATTCACCCCTCCACTTT; CDR3aa: CASRNRNSPLHF
j_gene: TRBJ2-7; len: 15; d_gene: TRBD1; v_gene: TRBV7-2; abundance: few; CDR3nt: TGTGCCAGCAGCCCGGTGAACAGGGGTAACTACGAGCAGTACTTC; CDR3aa: CASSPVNRGNYEQYF